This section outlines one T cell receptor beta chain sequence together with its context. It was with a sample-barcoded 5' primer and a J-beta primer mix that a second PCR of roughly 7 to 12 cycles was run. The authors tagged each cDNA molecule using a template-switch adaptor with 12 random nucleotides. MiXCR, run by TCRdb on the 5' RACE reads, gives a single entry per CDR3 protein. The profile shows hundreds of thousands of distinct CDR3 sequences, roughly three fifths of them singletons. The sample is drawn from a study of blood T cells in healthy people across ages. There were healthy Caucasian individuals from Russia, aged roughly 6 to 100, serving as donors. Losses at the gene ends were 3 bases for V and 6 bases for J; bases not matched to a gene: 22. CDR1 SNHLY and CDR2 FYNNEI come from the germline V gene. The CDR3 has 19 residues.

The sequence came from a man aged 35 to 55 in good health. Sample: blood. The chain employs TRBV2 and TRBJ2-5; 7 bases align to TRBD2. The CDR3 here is CASSDDQSRGGSFPKTQYF. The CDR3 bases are TGTGCCAGCAGTGACGACCAATCCCGGGGAGGGTCTTTTCCGAAGACCCAGTACTTC. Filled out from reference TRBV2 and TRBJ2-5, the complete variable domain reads EPEVTQTPSHQVTQMGQEVILRCVPISNHLYFYWYRQILGQKVEFLVSFYNNEISEKSEIFDDQFSVERPDGSNFTLKIRSTKLEDSAMYFCASSDDQSRGGSFPKTQYFGPGTRLLVL.